These T cell receptor beta chains were read from a single sample in a study of cytomegalovirus exposure and HLA in healthy donors. Using immunoSEQ multiplex PCR, the repertoire was profiled, and TCRdb retains in-frame clones only, with some absent. This sample's clone table lists 100,000 to 150,000 clones. The sequenced material came from PBMCs. These receptors were taken from a man between 18 and 35 years old in good health and CMV-seronegative. CDR3s include the opening cysteine and the closing phenylalanine or tryptophan. D genes are given only for firm matches.

cdr3_aa,cdr3_nt,cdr3_length,v_call,j_call,d_call
CASSQAAATNEKLFF,TGCGCCAGCAGCCAAGCTGCAGCAACTAATGAAAAACTGTTTTTT,15,TRBV4-1,TRBJ1-4,NA
CASSFLGGSKGDTQYF,TGTGCCAGCAGCTTTCTGGGAGGCTCGAAAGGAGATACGCAGTATTTT,16,TRBV27,TRBJ2-3,NA
CASTPSGILAYEQYF,TGTGCCAGCACCCCCAGCGGGATCCTTGCCTACGAGCAGTACTTC,15,TRBV6-5,TRBJ2-7,TRBD2
CASSDSGRAPETQYF,TGCGCCAGCAGCGATAGCGGGAGGGCCCCAGAGACCCAGTACTTC,15,TRBV4-3,TRBJ2-5,TRBD2
CASSLSRGPGNTIYF,TGTGCCAGCAGCTTATCTCGCGGTCCGGGAAACACCATATATTTT,15,TRBV13,TRBJ1-3,NA
CASSERSGGPYEQYF,TGTGCCAGCAGTGAACGATCGGGAGGGCCCTACGAGCAGTACTTC,15,TRBV2,TRBJ2-7,TRBD2
CASSSQTGTNTGELFF,TGCGCCAGCAGCTCTCAGACAGGGACGAACACCGGGGAGCTGTTTTTT,16,TRBV4-3,TRBJ2-2,TRBD1
CASSLDPTRDEQYF,TGTGCCAGCAGCCTTGACCCTACGAGGGACGAGCAGTACTTC,14,TRBV5-4,TRBJ2-7,NA
CASSYSRGLTAFF,TGTGCCAGCAGTTACTCAAGGGGGCTAACGGCTTTCTTT,13,TRBV6-5,TRBJ1-1,TRBD1
CASNRATNQPQHF,TGTGCCAGCAACAGGGCTACCAATCAGCCCCAGCATTTT,13,TRBV28,TRBJ1-5,NA
CASSPGQGAFF,TGTGCCAGCAGTCCAGGACAGGGAGCTTTCTTT,11,TRBV11-3,TRBJ1-1,TRBD1
CASSQDTLGSPRNTQYF,TGCGCCAGCAGCCAGGACACATTAGGAAGTCCCAGAAATACGCAGTATTTT,17,TRBV4-3,TRBJ2-3,NA
CASSLYPTGLSYNEQFF,TGTGCCAGCAGTCTATACCCGACCGGACTCTCCTACAATGAGCAGTTCTTC,17,TRBV28,TRBJ2-1,NA
CASSWGHTEAFF,TGTGCCAGCAGCTGGGGGCACACTGAAGCTTTCTTT,12,TRBV14,TRBJ1-1,NA
CASSYGGGGGNEQFF,TGTGCCAGCAGTTACGGCGGGGGGGGTGGGAATGAGCAGTTCTTC,15,TRBV6-6,TRBJ2-1,TRBD2
CASSAVKSGMDEQFF,TGTGCCAGCAGTGCGGTGAAGAGCGGGATGGATGAGCAGTTCTTC,15,TRBV6-4,TRBJ2-1,TRBD2
CASSLGQPYNEQFF,TGTGCCAGCAGCTTAGGACAGCCCTACAATGAGCAGTTCTTC,14,TRBV7-3,TRBJ2-1,NA
CASTLGGGLPYGYTF,TGTGCCAGCACCTTGGGGGGGGGCCTCCCCTATGGCTACACCTTC,15,TRBV5-5,TRBJ1-2,NA
CASSLAGDQPQHF,TGTGCCAGCAGCTTAGCAGGGGATCAGCCCCAGCATTTT,13,TRBV7-9,TRBJ1-5,NA
CASSERQGFTGELFF,TGTGCCAGCAGTGAACGACAGGGGTTCACCGGGGAGCTGTTTTTT,15,TRBV27,TRBJ2-2,TRBD1
CSVEFAASSSYEQYF,TGCAGCGTTGAATTCGCGGCTTCGAGCTCCTACGAGCAGTACTTC,15,TRBV29-1,TRBJ2-7,NA
CASSQDLVRGYGYTF,TGTGCCAGCAGCCAAGATTTGGTGAGGGGGTATGGCTACACCTTC,15,TRBV14,TRBJ1-2,NA
CASSSGESGYTF,TGTGCCAGCAGCTCAGGGGAGAGTGGCTACACCTTC,12,TRBV7-9,TRBJ1-2,NA
CASSHSGGGNEQFF,TGCGCCAGCAGCCATAGCGGGGGGGGGAATGAGCAGTTCTTC,14,TRBV4-3,TRBJ2-1,TRBD2